One and the same sample provided the 29 T cell receptor beta chains below, sequenced in a study of CD8 T cells in Susac syndrome (dated 2019 in TCRdb). Libraries came from the immunoSEQ multiplex PCR assay. RNA was extracted with the RNeasy kit and about 0.5 to 1 ug was reverse transcribed using random hexamers. The public reads were run again by TCRdb, first through fastp at Q25 and then through MiXCR, and only productive beta chains were kept. Every distinct CDR3 protein forms one entry, paired with its most common genes and DNA. Recorded for this sample are 330,000 or so distinct CDR3 sequences; roughly 85% of them occurred a single time. The top ten clones comprise 0.2% to 0.25% of the sample. The sequenced material came from CD8+ T cells from PBMCs. These receptors originate from a human donor with multiple sclerosis.

This chain links TRBV14 with TRBJ2-1; 9 positions match TRBD1. The trim removed 4 bases at V and 9 bases at J, leaving 10 bases unmatched. Germline V gene sequence: CDR1 SGHDN, CDR2 FVKESK. This CDR3 spans 15 amino acids. The CDR3 DNA sequence: TGTGCCAGCAGCCTGTACAGGGGGCTTCTCATTGAGCAGTTCTTC. Its translation is CASSLYRGLLIEQFF.

The chain is built from TRBV11-2 and TRBJ2-7; D may be TRBD2 (6 bases). Trimming pared 2 bases from V and 3 bases from J, leaving 29 bases between. Per germline, CDR1 SGHAT and CDR2 FQNNGV. The CDR3 is made up of 20 amino acids. CDR3 sequence (DNA): TGTGCCAGCAGCTTATCTACGGAATGGGCTAGCGCAAGACGAGACTACGAGCAGTACTTC. As protein: CASSLSTEWASARRDYEQYF.

The chain employs TRBV27 and TRBJ2-1, with 15 positions matching TRBD2. After removal of 5 bases from V and 8 bases from J, the junction contained 7 bases not matched to a gene. The germline CDR1 and CDR2 sequences are MNHEY and SMNVEV (reference sequence). The CDR3 runs to 16 residues. The DNA of the CDR3 is TGTGCCAGCAGTACCCCCGGGACTAGCGGGGGGTATGAGCAGTTCTTC. Residues: CASSTPGTSGGYEQFF.

The chain joins TRBV6-2 or TRBV6-3 to TRBJ2-3; 10 bases line up with TRBD2. CDR1 MNHEY and CDR2 SVGEGT come from the germline V gene. This CDR3 contains 16 residues. J was trimmed by 0 bases and V by 4 bases; bases with no gene match: 4. The CDR3: CASSWRTSGSTDTQYF. CDR3 bases: TGTGCCAGCAGTTGGCGGACTAGCGGTAGCACAGATACGCAGTATTTT.

The chain employs TRBV6-2 or TRBV6-3 and TRBJ2-7; no reliable D call. This CDR3 has 12 amino acids. The V end was cut by 7 bases, the J end by 4 bases, with 11 bases between. The germline CDR1 and CDR2 sequences are MNHEY and SVGEGT. The CDR3 DNA is TGTGCCAGCACCCCTGGCAGATACGAGCAGTACTTC. This sequence encodes CASTPGRYEQYF.

The count of this clonotype is one. This chain joins TRBV9 and TRBJ2-3, with 13 positions matching TRBD2. Germline V gene sequence: CDR1 SGDLS, CDR2 YYNGEE. V gave up 4 bases and J gave up 6 bases; unmatched junction bases: 5. CDR3 size: 15 residues. The CDR3 DNA reads TGTGCCAGCAGCACCGGGACTAGCGGGACGGATACGCAGTATTTT. Its protein product is CASSTGTSGTDTQYF.

V usage is TRBV9 and J usage is TRBJ2-7; D is perhaps TRBD1 or TRBD2 (5 bases each). In germline, CDR1 is SGDLS, CDR2 YYNGEE. Trimming took off 4 bases at V and 0 bases at J, with 17 bases between the two ends. The CDR3 loop spans 16 amino acids. CDR3 coding DNA: TGTGCCAGCAGCTCCCCCCGGGGCAAACTCTCCTACGAGCAGTACTTC. Its protein is CASSSPRGKLSYEQYF. The full variable domain, its missing parts supplied by reference TRBV9 and TRBJ2-7, is DSGVTQTPKHLITATGQRVTLRCSPRSGDLSVYWYQQSLDQGLQFLIQYYNGEERAKGNILERFSAQQFPDLHSELNLSSLELGDSALYFCASSSPRGKLSYEQYFGPGTRLTVT.

The chain joins TRBV7-9 to TRBJ2-5; TRBD1 might be the D (6 bases). The CDR3 runs to 14 residues. CDR1 and CDR2 from the germline V gene are SEHNR and FQNEAQ (reference sequence). V dropped 3 bases and J dropped 5 bases, with 13 bases sitting between them. This chain's CDR3 is CASSFLLTGETQYF. The CDR3, as DNA: TGTGCCAGCAGCTTCTTACTCACAGGGGAGACCCAGTACTTC.

The chain combines TRBV4-2 with TRBJ2-7, with D perhaps TRBD1 (5 bases). V lost 0 bases and J lost 3, with 9 bases in between. The CDR3 contains 14 residues. Germline V CDR1 and CDR2: LGHNA, YNFKEQ. The CDR3 is CASSQDWGSYEQYF. The DNA of the CDR3 is TGTGCCAGCAGCCAAGATTGGGGCAGCTACGAGCAGTACTTC.

The V call is TRBV5-4, the J call TRBJ1-2, with D uncertain. Trimming shortened V by 4 bases and J by 0 bases, and 10 bases separated the two germline ends. The CDR3 has 14 amino acids. CDR1 is SGHNT and CDR2 is YYREEE in the germline V gene (reference sequence). The DNA of the CDR3 is TGTGCCAGCAGCCCGATGAAAGCTAACTATGGCTACACCTTC. It is translated as CASSPMKANYGYTF. Based on the CDR3 plus reference TRBV5-4 and TRBJ1-2, the full variable domain is ETGVTQSPTHLIKTRGQQVTLRCSSQSGHNTVSWYQQALGQGPQFIFQYYREEENGRGNFPPRFSGLQFPNYSSELNVNALELDDSALYLCASSPMKANYGYTFGSGTRLTVV.

The gene calls are TRBV3-1 and TRBJ2-7, with 8 bases lining up with TRBD2. The ends lost 1 base at V and 5 bases at J; junction bases unmatched: 13. The CDR3 extends over 17 amino acids. The germline V gene has CDR1 LGHDT and CDR2 YNNKEL (reference sequence). The CDR3 DNA reads as TGTGCCAGCAGCCAAGGAGTAGCATTAGCGGGAATCCACGAGCAGTACTTC. As protein: CASSQGVALAGIHEQYF.

The gene calls are TRBV7-9 and TRBJ2-1; 10 bases line up with TRBD2. V lost 5 bases and J lost 9; bases outside the gene matches: 13. CDR1 SEHNR and CDR2 FQNEAQ come from the germline V gene (reference sequence). This CDR3 comprises 16 residues. This CDR3 reads CASSAPLAGRSGEQFF. CDR3 nucleotides: TGTGCCAGCAGCGCCCCACTAGCGGGAAGGTCAGGTGAGCAGTTCTTC.

The gene calls are TRBV29-1 and TRBJ2-7; a possible D gene is TRBD2 (6 bases). The CDR3 extends over 15 amino acids. Germline V gives CDR1 SQVTM, CDR2 ANQGSEA. V shed 8 bases and J shed 7 bases, with 27 bases lying between them. Here the CDR3 DNA reads TGCAGCATTACAATTTCACGGGAGACGGAGGGGGAGCAGTACTTC. As protein: CSITISRETEGEQYF.

This clonotype was seen a single time. The genes are TRBV20-1 and TRBJ2-5, with D possibly matching TRBD2 (6 bases). The CDR3 runs to 14 residues. CDR1 is DFQATT and CDR2 is SNEGSKA in the germline V gene (reference sequence). The V gene lost 0 bases and the J gene lost 2 bases, with 10 bases spanning the gap. The DNA of the CDR3 is TGCAGTGCTAGAGATTATGCGGGACAAGAGACCCAGTACTTC. Translation: CSARDYAGQETQYF.

J is TRBJ1-1 and V is TRBV30, with D maybe TRBD1 (5 bases). The V end lost 3 bases, the J end lost 6 bases, and 14 bases lay between the germline ends. The CDR3 loop spans 13 amino acids. CDR1 GTSNPN and CDR2 SVGIG come from the germline V gene (reference sequence). This chain's CDR3 is CAWSVEGASEAFF. The CDR3, as DNA: TGTGCCTGGAGCGTGGAAGGGGCTTCTGAAGCTTTCTTT.

This chain joins TRBV4-3 and TRBJ2-2, with D perhaps matching TRBD1 or TRBD2 (6 bases each). V lost 1 base and J lost 7, with 13 bases in between. This CDR3 has 15 amino acids. The V gene's germline CDR1 is LGHNA and CDR2 YSLEER. The CDR3 DNA sequence: TGCGCCAGCAGCCAAGTGGGGGCGGGACTCGGGGAGCTGTTTTTT. Amino acids: CASSQVGAGLGELFF.

The rearrangement uses TRBV7-3 and TRBJ2-3; D is possibly TRBD2 (6 bases). V lost 4 bases and J 3 bases, leaving 17 bases between the germline ends. CDR1 SGHTA and CDR2 FQGTGA come from the germline V gene. The CDR3 runs to 16 residues. The CDR3 protein is CASSSGRRGGTDTQYF. CDR3 nucleotide sequence: TGTGCCAGCAGCTCCGGTCGGAGGGGAGGAACAGATACGCAGTATTTT.

The genes are TRBV5-5 and TRBJ2-7, with 9 bases fitting TRBD1. V dropped 6 bases and J dropped 3; count of bases not matched to a gene: 7. This CDR3 contains 14 residues. Per germline, CDR1 SGHKS and CDR2 YYEKEE (reference sequence). This chain's CDR3 is CASIWGQGLYEQYF. The CDR3 DNA reads as TGTGCCAGCATTTGGGGACAGGGCCTCTACGAGCAGTACTTC. Full variable domain (remainder filled in from reference TRBV5-5 and TRBJ2-7): DAGVTQSPTHLIKTRGQQVTLRCSPISGHKSVSWYQQVLGQGPQFIFQYYEKEERGRGNFPDRFSARQFPNYSSELNVNALLLGDSALYLCASIWGQGLYEQYFGPGTRLTVT.

This chain uses TRBV7-9 with TRBJ2-7; 9 bases match TRBD1. Germline lookup yields CDR1 SEHNR and CDR2 FQNEAQ (reference sequence). V shed 8 bases and J 3 bases; nucleotides not matched to a gene: 11. The CDR3 spans 15 residues. CDR3 in DNA: TGTGCCAGCGAAGAAGACCGGGACAGGGTCTACGAGCAGTACTTC. It is translated as CASEEDRDRVYEQYF.

This chain links TRBV3-1 with TRBJ1-2; D is unresolved. The germline V gene has CDR1 LGHDT and CDR2 YNNKEL (reference sequence). The ends were cut back, 3 bases at V and 5 bases at J, with 10 bases in the middle. CDR3 length: 13 amino acids. CDR3 protein: CASSQGNAYGYTF. CDR3 coding DNA: TGTGCCAGCAGCCAGGGAAACGCTTATGGCTACACCTTC.

This chain links TRBV19 with TRBJ2-3; the D gene is possibly TRBD1 (6 bases). Germline assignment: CDR1 LNHDA and CDR2 SQIVND (reference sequence). Deletions cut 5 bases from V and 0 bases from J, with 9 bases between. This CDR3 is built from 14 residues. CDR3 sequence: CASSPGQSTDTQYF. Written as DNA, the CDR3 is TGTGCCAGTAGTCCCGGACAGAGCACAGATACGCAGTATTTT.

CDR3: CASSVDRVGRTTNEKLFF. As DNA, the CDR3 is TGTGCCAGCAGCGTGGACAGGGTGGGGCGAACAACTAATGAAAAACTGTTTTTT. The chain couples TRBV5-5 to TRBJ1-4; TRBD1 matches 8 bases. Unmatched junction bases numbered 11, after V lost 4 bases and J lost 0 bases. CDR1 and CDR2 from the germline V gene are SGHKS and YYEKEE (reference sequence). The length of the CDR3 is 18 residues. Full variable domain (outside the CDR3, taken from reference TRBV5-5 and TRBJ1-4): DAGVTQSPTHLIKTRGQQVTLRCSPISGHKSVSWYQQVLGQGPQFIFQYYEKEERGRGNFPDRFSARQFPNYSSELNVNALLLGDSALYLCASSVDRVGRTTNEKLFFGSGTQLSVL.

This chain joins TRBV28 and TRBJ2-7; TRBD1 matches 8 bases. Trimming cost V 3 bases and J 1 base; bases outside gene matches: 5. This CDR3 has 15 residues. The germline V gene has CDR1 MDHEN and CDR2 SYDVKM. The CDR3 nucleotides are TGTGCCAGCAGTTTGTGGACAGGGATTTCCTACGAGCAGTACTTC. This gives the protein CASSLWTGISYEQYF.

J is TRBJ2-3 and V is TRBV9, with TRBD2 matching over 12 bases. This CDR3 has 15 amino acids. CDR1 and CDR2 from the germline V gene are SGDLS and YYNGEE. V trimming: 5 bases; J trimming: 5 bases; junction bases outside the gene matches: 6. The CDR3 DNA is TGTGCCAGCAGTGAGACTAGCGGGAGAGGAGATACGCAGTATTTT. Its translation is CASSETSGRGDTQYF.

The chain links TRBV12-3 or TRBV12-4 to TRBJ2-1; TRBD2 matches 8 bases. J gave up 9 bases and V 1 base, and 5 bases lay outside the gene matches. This CDR3 comprises 14 residues. The CDR3 DNA reads as TGTGCCAGCAGTTTAGAGAGCGGGAGATCTGAGCAGTTCTTC. This codes for CASSLESGRSEQFF.

The J gene is TRBJ1-1, the V gene TRBV9; tentative D call: TRBD1 (5 bases). Per germline, CDR1 SGDLS and CDR2 YYNGEE. Deletions cut 3 bases from V and 5 bases from J, with 20 bases between. This CDR3 comprises 16 residues. CDR3 protein: CASSAPRGAGPTEAFF. CDR3 in DNA: TGTGCCAGCAGCGCCCCCAGAGGGGCAGGGCCTACTGAAGCTTTCTTT.

The chain uses TRBV11-3 and TRBJ2-5; D gene unclear. The ends were cut back, 2 bases at V and 2 bases at J, with 6 bases in the middle. The CDR3 extends over 13 amino acids. Germline values: CDR1 SGHNT, CDR2 YENEEA. The chain's CDR3 is CASSLSMQETQYF. Written as DNA, the CDR3 is TGTGCCAGCAGCTTAAGTATGCAAGAGACCCAGTACTTC.

This chain joins TRBV19 and TRBJ2-3; D may be TRBD1 (6 bases). Germline CDR1 LNHDA, CDR2 SQIVND (reference sequence). With 6 bases removed from V and 6 bases from J, the gap between germline ends came to 19 bases. The CDR3 is made up of 15 amino acids. The CDR3 reads CASRRSAGVGDTQYF. The DNA for the CDR3 is TGTGCCAGTAGGAGATCGGCAGGGGTAGGGGATACGCAGTATTTT.

The V gene is TRBV20-1, the J gene TRBJ2-1; TRBD2 aligns across 11 bases. Germline V gene lookup returns CDR1 DFQATT and CDR2 SNEGSKA (reference sequence). The V and J ends lost 3 bases and 2 bases, in that order; junction bases with no gene match: 3. The CDR3 length is 15 residues. CDR3 sequence (DNA): TGCAGTGCTAGTCAACTAGCGGGAGCCTACAATGAGCAGTTCTTC. Its protein product is CSASQLAGAYNEQFF.